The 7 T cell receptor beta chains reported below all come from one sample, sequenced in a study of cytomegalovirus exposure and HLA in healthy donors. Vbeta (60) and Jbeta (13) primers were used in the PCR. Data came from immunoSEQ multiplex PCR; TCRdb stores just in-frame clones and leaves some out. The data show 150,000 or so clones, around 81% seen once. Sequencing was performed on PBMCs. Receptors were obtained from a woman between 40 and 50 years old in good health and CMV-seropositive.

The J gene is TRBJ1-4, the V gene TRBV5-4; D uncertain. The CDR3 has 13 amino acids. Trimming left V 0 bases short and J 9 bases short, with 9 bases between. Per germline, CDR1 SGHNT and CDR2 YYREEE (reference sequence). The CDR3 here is CASSLVGGQKLFF. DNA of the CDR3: TGTGCCAGCAGCTTGGTGGGAGGGCAAAAACTGTTTTTT. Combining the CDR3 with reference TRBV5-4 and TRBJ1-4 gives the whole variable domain ETGVTQSPTHLIKTRGQQVTLRCSSQSGHNTVSWYQQALGQGPQFIFQYYREEENGRGNFPPRFSGLQFPNYSSELNVNALELDDSALYLCASSLVGGQKLFFGSGTQLSVL.

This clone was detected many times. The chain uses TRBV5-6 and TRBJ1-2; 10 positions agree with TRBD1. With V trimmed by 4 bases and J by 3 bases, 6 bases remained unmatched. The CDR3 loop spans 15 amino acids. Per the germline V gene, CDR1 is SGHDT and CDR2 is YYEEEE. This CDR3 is CASSGGQGFHYGYTF. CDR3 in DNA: TGTGCCAGCAGCGGGGGACAGGGGTTCCACTATGGCTACACCTTC.

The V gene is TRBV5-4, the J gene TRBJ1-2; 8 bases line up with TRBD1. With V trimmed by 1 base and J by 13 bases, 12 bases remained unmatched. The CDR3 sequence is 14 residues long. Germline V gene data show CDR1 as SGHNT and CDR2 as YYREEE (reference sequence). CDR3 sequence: CASSLMDRARRSTF. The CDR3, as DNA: TGTGCCAGCAGCTTGATGGACAGGGCACGTCGGAGCACCTTC.

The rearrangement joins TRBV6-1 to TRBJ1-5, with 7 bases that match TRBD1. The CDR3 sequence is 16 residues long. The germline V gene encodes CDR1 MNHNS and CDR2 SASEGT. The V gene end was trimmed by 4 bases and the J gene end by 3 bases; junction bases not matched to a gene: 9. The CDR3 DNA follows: TGTGCCAGCAGTGGGAACCGGGACAGAGCCAATCAGCCCCAGCATTTT. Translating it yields CASSGNRDRANQPQHF.

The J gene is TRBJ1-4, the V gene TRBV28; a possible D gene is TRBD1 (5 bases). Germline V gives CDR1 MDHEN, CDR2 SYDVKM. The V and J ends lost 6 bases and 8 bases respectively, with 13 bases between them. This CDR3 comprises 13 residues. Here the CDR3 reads CASRSTDGEKLFF. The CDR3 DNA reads TGTGCCAGCAGATCGACAGATGGGGAAAAACTGTTTTTT.

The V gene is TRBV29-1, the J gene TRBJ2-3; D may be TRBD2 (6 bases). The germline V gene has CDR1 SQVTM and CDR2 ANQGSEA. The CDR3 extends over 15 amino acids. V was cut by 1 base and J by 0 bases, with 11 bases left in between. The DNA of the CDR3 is TGCAGCGTTGAAGGGCCGCGGGGAAGCACAGATACGCAGTATTTT. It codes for CSVEGPRGSTDTQYF.

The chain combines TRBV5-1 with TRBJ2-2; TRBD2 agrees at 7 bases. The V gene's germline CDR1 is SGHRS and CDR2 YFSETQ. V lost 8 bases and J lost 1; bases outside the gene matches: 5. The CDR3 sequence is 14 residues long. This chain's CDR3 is CARILAKNTGELFF. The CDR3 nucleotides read TGCGCCAGGATACTAGCGAAGAACACCGGGGAGCTGTTTTTT.